Each of the 3 T cell receptor beta chains below was sequenced from the same sample in a study of neurological immune-mediated disorders. MiXCR, run by TCRdb on the 5' RACE reads, gives a single entry per CDR3 protein. The data contain around 79,000 distinct CDR3 sequences, around an eighth of them singletons. The sequencing sample was made of PBMCs. These receptors were collected from a woman aged 45-65 years in good health.

A remark on this clonotype: A read error may be the cause here, since a much bigger clone is one base away. The chain's CDR3 is CSVENWADTQYF. DNA for the CDR3: TGCAGCGTTGAGAATTGGGCAGATACGCAGTATTTT. The chain employs TRBV29-1 and TRBJ2-3; no clear D. The germline gives CDR1 SQVTM, CDR2 ANQGSEA. V shed 3 bases and J shed 4 bases, with 8 bases lying between them. CDR3 size: 12 residues.

The sample holds many counts of this clonotype. The V and J genes are TRBV12-3 or TRBV12-4 and TRBJ2-2, with D hard to call. V was shortened by 5 bases and J by 6 bases, with 13 bases between the two germline ends. The CDR3 length is 14 residues. This chain's CDR3 is CASSLHSPPGELFF. CDR3 DNA: TGTGCCAGCAGTCTCCACTCCCCGCCCGGGGAGCTGTTTTTT.

Ten or more counts support this clonotype. The chain couples TRBV9 to TRBJ1-6, with D unclear. This CDR3 has 15 residues. V lost 4 bases and J lost 5, with 13 bases in between. The germline gives CDR1 SGDLS, CDR2 YYNGEE. CDR3 sequence (DNA): TGTGCCAGCAGCACCCGGGATGGAAATAATTCACCCCTCCACTTT. The encoded protein is CASSTRDGNNSPLHF.